The rows below give T cell receptor beta chains drawn from one sample of a study of cytomegalovirus exposure and HLA in healthy donors. Measured with immunoSEQ multiplex PCR; TCRdb has only the in-frame clones, and not every one. The sample has approximately 140,000 clones, 77% seen once. The sequenced material came from PBMCs. The source is a woman aged 60-70 years in good health and CMV-seronegative. Both conserved end residues are part of each CDR3. The D gene is left open where the match is weak. Clone sizes are given selectively: once, few, many, or a class where the clone is expanded.

d_call	clone_size	cdr3_length	j_call	v_call	cdr3_aa	cdr3_nt
.	.	13	TRBJ1-1	TRBV28	CASTTIRTVEAFF	TGTGCCAGCACCACCATCCGGACAGTTGAAGCTTTCTTT
.	.	14	TRBJ2-1	TRBV6-6	CASSLGVGHNEQFF	TGTGCCAGCAGTCTAGGGGTCGGTCACAATGAGCAGTTCTTC
TRBD1	.	13	TRBJ1-6	TRBV30	CAGQGEYNSPLHF	TGTGCCGGACAGGGGGAGTATAATTCACCCCTCCACTTT
.	.	12	TRBJ1-4	TRBV27	CASGQGGEKLFF	TGTGCCAGCGGCCAAGGGGGTGAAAAACTGTTTTTT
TRBD2	few	13	TRBJ2-1	TRBV11-2	CASSGDLREAQFF	TGTGCCAGCAGCGGGGACTTGCGGGAGGCGCAGTTCTTC
TRBD1	few	14	TRBJ2-7	TRBV9	CASSSGTGGNEQYF	TGTGCCAGCAGCTCCGGGACAGGAGGCAACGAGCAGTACTTC
.	few	14	TRBJ2-7	TRBV11-2	CASSSGGASYEQYF	TGTGCCAGCAGCTCTGGCGGGGCAAGTTACGAGCAGTACTTC
.	few	15	TRBJ2-5	TRBV7-9	CAIQKEGPRHETQYF	TGTGCCATCCAAAAGGAGGGTCCCAGGCATGAGACCCAGTACTTC
.	.	16	TRBJ1-2	TRBV28	CASSQKPRGPYYGYTF	TGTGCCAGCAGTCAGAAACCCAGGGGCCCCTACTATGGCTACACCTTC
.	.	15	TRBJ1-2	TRBV28	CASTGTSGLYYGYTF	TGTGCCAGCACCGGGACTTCAGGCTTATACTATGGCTACACCTTC
TRBD1	.	18	TRBJ1-4	TRBV28	CASSAGQGKVTTNEKLFF	TGTGCCAGCAGTGCTGGACAGGGTAAAGTGACAACTAATGAAAAACTGTTTTTT
TRBD2	few	12	TRBJ2-1	TRBV5-1	CASSVAGPEQFF	TGCGCCAGCTCGGTAGCGGGCCCTGAGCAGTTCTTC
TRBD1	.	16	TRBJ1-1	TRBV18	CASSGQGGSLNTEAFF	TGTGCCAGCTCCGGACAGGGGGGTTCCCTGAACACTGAAGCTTTCTTT
.	.	12	TRBJ2-4	TRBV5-6	CASNNPGNIQYF	TGTGCCAGCAACAACCCGGGAAACATTCAGTACTTC
TRBD1	.	13	TRBJ2-3	TRBV7-7	CASSFQQGDTQYF	TGTGCCAGCAGCTTCCAACAGGGGGATACGCAGTATTTT
.	.	14	TRBJ1-4	TRBV28	CASSLEQARAKLFF	TGTGCCAGCAGTTTGGAACAGGCCCGAGCAAAACTGTTTTTT
.	.	12	TRBJ2-1	TRBV28	CASALTFEGEFF	TGTGCCAGCGCGCTTACTTTCGAGGGTGAGTTCTTC
.	.	14	TRBJ1-2	TRBV28	CASSFRTTFYGYTF	TGTGCCAGCAGTTTCAGGACTACTTTCTATGGCTACACCTTC
TRBD2	few	17	TRBJ2-7	TRBV18	CASSPGGLAGLSYEQYF	TGTGCCAGCTCACCGGGTGGTCTAGCGGGGCTCTCCTACGAGCAGTACTTC
.	.	16	TRBJ2-4	TRBV13	CASSLEGVLAKNIQYF	TGTGCCAGCAGCCTAGAGGGAGTACTAGCCAAAAACATTCAGTACTTC
TRBD1	.	15	TRBJ1-4	TRBV7-8	CASSRNRGSNEKLFF	TGTGCCAGCAGCCGAAACAGGGGCTCGAATGAAAAACTGTTTTTT
TRBD1	.	18	TRBJ1-2	TRBV4-1	CASSKGQQGAYTDYGYTF	TGCGCCAGCAGCAAGGGGCAACAGGGGGCCTATACCGACTATGGCTACACCTTC
TRBD2	.	15	TRBJ2-7	TRBV4-1	CASSKVGGSLYEQYF	TGCGCCAGCAGCAAGGTGGGGGGGTCCCTCTACGAGCAGTACTTC
.	.	12	TRBJ2-7	TRBV29-1	CSVEFLTGEQYF	TGCAGCGTTGAGTTCTTGACTGGTGAGCAGTACTTC
TRBD1	.	16	TRBJ2-7	TRBV18	CASSPPGTATSYEQYF	TGTGCCAGCTCACCACCCGGGACAGCCACCTCCTACGAGCAGTACTTC
TRBD1	.	21	TRBJ2-2	TRBV28	CASSYGRYGQGRLWNTGELFF	TGTGCCAGCAGTTATGGGCGCTACGGACAGGGGCGGCTTTGGAACACCGGGGAGCTGTTTTTT
.	once	14	TRBJ2-4	TRBV6-6	CASSESIRQEGPSF	TGTGCCAGCAGTGAGAGTATCCGTCAGGAGGGCCCGTCCTTC
.	.	14	TRBJ2-7	TRBV15	CATSRDPASYEQYF	TGTGCCACCAGCAGAGATCCGGCTAGCTACGAGCAGTACTTC
.	.	15	TRBJ2-5	TRBV5-1	CASLSAGTRGETQYF	TGCGCCAGCCTAAGCGCCGGGACAAGGGGTGAGACCCAGTACTTC
.	.	15	TRBJ1-5	TRBV28	CASSGGESSNQPQHF	TGTGCCAGCAGTGGCGGGGAATCTAGCAATCAGCCCCAGCATTTT
.	few	14	TRBJ2-7	TRBV7-3	CASAPGVSTGEQYF	TGTGCCAGCGCACCCGGAGTAAGCACCGGCGAGCAGTACTTC
TRBD2	.	18	TRBJ2-5	TRBV19	CASSMRRGGRAAWETQYF	TGTGCCAGTAGTATGAGAAGAGGCGGGAGGGCGGCGTGGGAGACCCAGTACTTC